Included here is one TCR beta chain sequence, with context. What it binds is not known. Vbeta (60) and Jbeta (13) primers were used in the PCR. Sequenced by immunoSEQ multiplex PCR; TCRdb stores in-frame clones only, minus some. The data show 120,000 to 150,000 clones, over 60% seen once. The sample is drawn from a study of cytomegalovirus exposure and HLA in healthy donors. Study-level background: Roughly 80 million unique TCRs from HLA-typed donors made up an early data release. Notes on the study in general: Earlier analysis looked at TCR beta V segments, and most were productive about 90% or about 30% of the time. In a later analysis, at a false discovery rate of 0.05, about 17,000 TCR beta sequences matched HLA alleles. V- and J-gene trimming of TCR beta was linked (in a later analysis) to a missense DCLRE1C variant.

The CDR3 sequence is 14 residues long. J was trimmed by 3 bases and V by 8 bases; bases with no gene match: 4. Germline V lookup: CDR1 MNHNS, CDR2 SASEGT. The material sequenced was PBMCs. The TCR sequence derives from a man aged 35-49 years in good health and CMV-seropositive. This chain uses TRBV6-1 with TRBJ1-3, with 10 bases matching TRBD1. CDR3 sequence: CASGGQGIGNTIYF. CDR3 nucleotide sequence: TGTGCCAGCGGGGGACAGGGGATTGGAAACACCATATATTTT.